This TCR beta chain was obtained from a study of blood T cell repertoires in COVID-19 (dated by TCRdb to the early 2020s). About the study as a whole: ImmuneRACE Cohort 3 recovered participants were defined by two consecutive negative NP/OP PCR tests, healthcare professional clearance, or symptom resolution. Collaborator samples came from the United States, Italy and Spain and covered acute and convalescent phases of COVID-19. The material from the prospective study consisted of cDNA or gDNA derived from T cells, B-cell-depleted T cells, or PBMCs. The dataset comprised deeply sampled blood TCRbeta repertoires from subjects exposed to, actively infected with, or recovered from COVID-19. A freely available public database, intended as a resource for researchers studying the immune response to SARS-CoV-2, is where the repertoires were released. Samples came from the ongoing ImmuneRACE study (first 160 participants) plus 1,254 subjects from 6 global collaborators. Nearly every sample came with metadata listing a de-identified subject ID, COVID-19 status, age in years and sex. Where HLA class I and class II types were available, the types were taken from metadata supplied by the sample provider, not from assay-based typing.

Paper-wide results and their limitations: The quantity of clinical and demographic metadata differed by source and by participant and was supplied without curation.

TCRbeta CDR3 regions were amplified from genomic DNA using the immunoSEQ Assay, a bias-controlled multiplex PCR. Processing in the source paper ran as follows. Nucleated cell counts per sample were estimated from amplification of reference gene primers within the assay. Sequence reads were collapsed and filtered to measure the absolute abundance of every unique TCRbeta CDR3 rearrangement. Productive Simpson clonality was computed per sample as the square root of Simpson's diversity index over productive rearrangements. The table was pulled from immuneACCESS by TCRdb, which kept in-frame rearrangements only. Such tables lose some clones; where checked, under half of the loss comes from unresolved V genes, and the rest has no known cause. V and J calls and clone size follow that table, whereas D and trimming were derived from the DNA. The sample yields around 190,000 clones; roughly nine tenths were counted once. The ten largest clones add up to around 24% of the sample.

Worth noting for this clone: There is no known antigen for this receptor. Within one base of it there is no much larger clone, and no base qualities were kept.

Participants in the prospective study were enrolled through a virtual design, were aged about 18 to 90 years, and lived in some 24 United States geographic areas. Cohort assignment in the prospective study relied on participant-reported clinical history from a screening survey and a study questionnaire. In the prospective study, whole blood, serum and a nasopharyngeal or oropharyngeal swab were collected from each participant by mobile phlebotomists. Over a 2-month period, participants in the prospective study had the option of providing additional blood draws and questionnaires. Before DNA extraction, prospective study blood samples were shipped either frozen or at room temperature. CDR1 and CDR2, per the germline V gene, are ENHRY and SYGVKD. CDR3 length: 15 amino acids, cysteine to phenylalanine. Kept here is only the CDR3 DNA, which spans 45 bases and is read in frame from base 1. V loses 3 bases at its end and J loses 4 bases; junction bases beyond the gene matches: 4.

The specimen sequenced was PBMCs or T cells enriched from blood (not recorded which). This receptor was obtained from a woman aged 35 to 49 in a cohort exposed to, infected with or recovered from COVID-19 (not recorded which). Rearrangement joined TRBV10-3 to TRBJ2-5, and TRBD2 aligns with 11 junction nucleotides. The DNA reads as follows: TGTGCCATCAGTGATGTAGCGGGGGGGAGAGAGACCCAGTACTTC. This codes for CAISDVAGGRETQYF.